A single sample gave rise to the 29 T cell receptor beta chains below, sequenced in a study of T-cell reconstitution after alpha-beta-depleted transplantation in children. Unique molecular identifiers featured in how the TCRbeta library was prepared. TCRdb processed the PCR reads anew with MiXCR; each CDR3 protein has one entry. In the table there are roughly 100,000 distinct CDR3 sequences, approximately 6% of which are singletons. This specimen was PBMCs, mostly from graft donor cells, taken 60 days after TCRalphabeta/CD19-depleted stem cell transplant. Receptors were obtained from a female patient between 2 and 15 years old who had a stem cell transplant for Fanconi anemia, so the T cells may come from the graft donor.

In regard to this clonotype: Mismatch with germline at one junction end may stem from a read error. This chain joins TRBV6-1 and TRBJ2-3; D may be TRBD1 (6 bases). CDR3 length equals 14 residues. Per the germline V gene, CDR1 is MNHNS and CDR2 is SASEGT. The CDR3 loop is CASSHRDSTNTQYF. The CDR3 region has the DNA TGTGCCAGCAGCCACAGGGATAGCACAAATACGCAGTATTTT.

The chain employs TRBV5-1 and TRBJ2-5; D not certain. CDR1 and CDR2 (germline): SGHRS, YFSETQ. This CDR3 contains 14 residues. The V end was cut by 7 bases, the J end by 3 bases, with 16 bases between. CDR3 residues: CASGSSPGEETQYF. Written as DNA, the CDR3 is TGCGCCAGCGGTAGTTCCCCGGGTGAAGAGACCCAGTACTTC.

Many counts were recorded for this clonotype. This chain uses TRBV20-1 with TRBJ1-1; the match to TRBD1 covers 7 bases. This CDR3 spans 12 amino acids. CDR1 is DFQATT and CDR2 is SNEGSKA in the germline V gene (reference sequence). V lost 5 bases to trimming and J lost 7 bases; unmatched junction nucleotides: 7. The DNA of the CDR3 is TGCAGTGCTCAGAAAGGGACAGTTGAAGCTTTCTTT. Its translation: CSAQKGTVEAFF.

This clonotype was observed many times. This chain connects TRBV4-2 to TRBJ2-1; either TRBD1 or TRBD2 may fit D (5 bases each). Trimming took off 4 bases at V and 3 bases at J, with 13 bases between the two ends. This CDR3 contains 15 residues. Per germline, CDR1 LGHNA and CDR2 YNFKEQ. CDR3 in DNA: TGTGCCAGCAGCCCCGGGACCCCTTTCTACAATGAGCAGTTCTTC. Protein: CASSPGTPFYNEQFF.

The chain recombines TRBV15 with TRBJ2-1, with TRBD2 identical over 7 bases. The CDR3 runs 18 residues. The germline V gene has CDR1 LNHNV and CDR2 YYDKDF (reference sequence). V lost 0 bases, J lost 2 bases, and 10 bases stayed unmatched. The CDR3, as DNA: TGTGCCACCAGCAGAGATACAGCAGCGGGGATCCCCTACAATGAGCAGTTCTTC. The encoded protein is CATSRDTAAGIPYNEQFF. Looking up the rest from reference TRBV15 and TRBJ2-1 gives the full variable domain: DAMVIQNPRYQVTQFGKPVTLSCSQTLNHNVMYWYQQKSSQAPKLLFHYYDKDFNNEADTPDNFQSRRPNTSFCFLDIRSPGLGDTAMYLCATSRDTAAGIPYNEQFFGPGTRLTVL.

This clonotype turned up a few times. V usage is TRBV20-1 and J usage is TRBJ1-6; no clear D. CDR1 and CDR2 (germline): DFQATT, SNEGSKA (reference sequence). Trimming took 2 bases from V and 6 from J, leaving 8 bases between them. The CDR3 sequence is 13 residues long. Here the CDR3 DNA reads TGCAGTGCTAGAAGATATGGTAATTCACCCCTCCACTTT. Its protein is CSARRYGNSPLHF.

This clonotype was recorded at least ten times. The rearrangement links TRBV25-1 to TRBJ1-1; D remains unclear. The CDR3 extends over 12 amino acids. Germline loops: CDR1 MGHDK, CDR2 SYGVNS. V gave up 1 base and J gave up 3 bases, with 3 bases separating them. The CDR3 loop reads CASSESHTEAFF. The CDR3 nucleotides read TGTGCCAGCAGTGAATCCCACACTGAAGCTTTCTTT.

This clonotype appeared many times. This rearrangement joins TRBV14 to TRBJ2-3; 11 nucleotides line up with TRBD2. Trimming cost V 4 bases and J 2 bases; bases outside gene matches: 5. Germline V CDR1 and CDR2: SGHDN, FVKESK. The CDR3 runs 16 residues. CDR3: CASSRTSGSPTDTQYF. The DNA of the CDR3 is TGTGCCAGCAGCCGAACTAGCGGGAGTCCCACAGATACGCAGTATTTT.

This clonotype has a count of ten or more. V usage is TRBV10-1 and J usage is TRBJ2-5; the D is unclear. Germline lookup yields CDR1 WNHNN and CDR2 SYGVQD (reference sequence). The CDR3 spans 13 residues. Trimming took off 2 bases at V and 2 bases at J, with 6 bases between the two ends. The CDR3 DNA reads TGCGCCAGCAGTGAGAACAGACAAGAGACCCAGTACTTC. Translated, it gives CASSENRQETQYF.

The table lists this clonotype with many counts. The CDR3 region has the DNA TGTGCCAGCAGCGTAGGACAGGGGGCCAACACTGAAGCTTTCTTT. Translating gives CASSVGQGANTEAFF. The V call is TRBV9, the J call TRBJ1-1; TRBD1 matches 10 bases. Losses at the gene ends were 0 bases for V and 2 bases for J; bases not matched to a gene: 1. Germline V CDR1 and CDR2: SGDLS, YYNGEE. The CDR3 has 15 residues.

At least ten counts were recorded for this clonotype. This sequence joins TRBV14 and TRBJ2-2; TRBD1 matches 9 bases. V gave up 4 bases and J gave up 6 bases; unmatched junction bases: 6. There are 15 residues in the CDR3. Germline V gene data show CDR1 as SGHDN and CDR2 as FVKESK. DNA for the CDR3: TGTGCCAGCAGCCCCGGGACAGGGATGGCCGGGGAGCTGTTTTTT. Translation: CASSPGTGMAGELFF.

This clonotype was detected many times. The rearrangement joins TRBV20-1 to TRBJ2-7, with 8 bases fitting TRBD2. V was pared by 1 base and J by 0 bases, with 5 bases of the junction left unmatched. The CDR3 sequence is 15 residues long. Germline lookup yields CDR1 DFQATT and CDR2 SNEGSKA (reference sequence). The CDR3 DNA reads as TGCAGTGCTAGAGGCCTAGCGGGTCTCTCCTACGAGCAGTACTTC. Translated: CSARGLAGLSYEQYF.

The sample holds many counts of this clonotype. The CDR3 region has the DNA TGTGCCAGCAGCTTAGATCTGGGGGCAGGTTACGAGCAGTACTTC. This gives the protein CASSLDLGAGYEQYF. This chain links TRBV7-8 with TRBJ2-7, with D tentatively TRBD1 (6 bases). The germline V gene has CDR1 SGHVS and CDR2 FQNEAQ. Trimming shortened V by 1 base and J by 4 bases, and 14 bases separated the two germline ends. This CDR3 has 15 residues.

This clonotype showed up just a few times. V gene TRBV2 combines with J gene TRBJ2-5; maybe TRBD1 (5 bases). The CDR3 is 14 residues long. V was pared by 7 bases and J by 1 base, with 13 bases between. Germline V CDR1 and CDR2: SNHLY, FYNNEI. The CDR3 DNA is TGTGCCAGCACCGAAAGGGGCCTCCAAGAGACCCAGTACTTC. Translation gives CASTERGLQETQYF.

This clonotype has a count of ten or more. Written as DNA, the CDR3 is TGCGCCAGCAGCCTCAAGACTAGCATCCTCGGGGAGCTGTTTTTT. This translates into CASSLKTSILGELFF. This chain links TRBV4-1 with TRBJ2-2; 7 bases map to TRBD2. This CDR3 region has 15 residues. CDR1 is MGHRA, CDR2 YSYEKL, per germline. V lost 4 bases, J lost 7 bases, and 9 bases stayed unmatched.

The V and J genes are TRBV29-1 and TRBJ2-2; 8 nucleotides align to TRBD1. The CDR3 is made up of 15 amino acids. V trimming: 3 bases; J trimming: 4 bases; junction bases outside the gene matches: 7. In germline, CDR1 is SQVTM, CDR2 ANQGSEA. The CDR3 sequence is CSVEDDRGGTGELFF. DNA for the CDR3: TGCAGCGTTGAGGACGACAGGGGAGGCACCGGGGAGCTGTTTTTT.

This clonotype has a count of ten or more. The CDR3 nucleotides are TGTGCCAGCAGCCCTACTAGGACAGCGATGTCCTACGAGCAGTACTTC. Its translation: CASSPTRTAMSYEQYF. V is TRBV7-9 and J is TRBJ2-7, with D perhaps TRBD1 (6 bases). Germline loops: CDR1 SEHNR, CDR2 FQNEAQ (reference sequence). The length of the CDR3 is 16 residues. V was trimmed by 5 bases and J by 1 base, leaving 18 bases between them.

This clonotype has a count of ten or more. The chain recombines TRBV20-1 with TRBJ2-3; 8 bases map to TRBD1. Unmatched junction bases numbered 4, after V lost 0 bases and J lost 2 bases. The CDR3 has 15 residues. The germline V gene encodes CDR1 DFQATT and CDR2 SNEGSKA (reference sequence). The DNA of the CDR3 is TGCAGTGCTAGAGATTGGGACAGGTACACAGATACGCAGTATTTT. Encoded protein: CSARDWDRYTDTQYF.

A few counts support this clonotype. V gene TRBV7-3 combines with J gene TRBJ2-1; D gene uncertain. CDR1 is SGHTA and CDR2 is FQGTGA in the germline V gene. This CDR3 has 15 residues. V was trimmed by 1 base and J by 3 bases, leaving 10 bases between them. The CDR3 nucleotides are TGTGCCAGCAGCTTAAGACCCACGGGCTACAATGAGCAGTTCTTC. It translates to CASSLRPTGYNEQFF.

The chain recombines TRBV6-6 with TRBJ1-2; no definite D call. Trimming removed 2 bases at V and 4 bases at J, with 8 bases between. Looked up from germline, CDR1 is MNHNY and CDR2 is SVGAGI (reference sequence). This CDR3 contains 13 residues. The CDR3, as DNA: TGTGCCAGCAGTTACGCCAGCGGCTATGGCTACACCTTC. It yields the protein CASSYASGYGYTF.

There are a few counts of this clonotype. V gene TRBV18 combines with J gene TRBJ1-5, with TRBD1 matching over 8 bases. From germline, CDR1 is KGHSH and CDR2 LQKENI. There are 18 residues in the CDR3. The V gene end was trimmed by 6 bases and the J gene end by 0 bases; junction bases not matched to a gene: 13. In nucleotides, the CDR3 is TGTGCCAGCTCCCAAGCACCGGACAGGGCCTATAGCAATCAGCCCCAGCATTTT. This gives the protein CASSQAPDRAYSNQPQHF.

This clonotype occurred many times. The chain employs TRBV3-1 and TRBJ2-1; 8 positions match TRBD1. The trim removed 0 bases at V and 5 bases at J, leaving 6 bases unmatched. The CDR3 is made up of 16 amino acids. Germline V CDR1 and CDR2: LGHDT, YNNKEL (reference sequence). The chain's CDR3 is CASSQEMGTGHNEQFF. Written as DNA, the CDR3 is TGTGCCAGCAGCCAAGAAATGGGGACAGGCCACAATGAGCAGTTCTTC.

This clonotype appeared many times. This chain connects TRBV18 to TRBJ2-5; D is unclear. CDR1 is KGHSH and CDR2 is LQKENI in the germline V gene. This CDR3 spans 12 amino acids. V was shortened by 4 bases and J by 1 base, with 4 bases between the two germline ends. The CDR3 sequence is CASSLFQETQYF. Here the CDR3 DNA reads TGTGCCAGCTCACTGTTCCAAGAGACCCAGTACTTC.

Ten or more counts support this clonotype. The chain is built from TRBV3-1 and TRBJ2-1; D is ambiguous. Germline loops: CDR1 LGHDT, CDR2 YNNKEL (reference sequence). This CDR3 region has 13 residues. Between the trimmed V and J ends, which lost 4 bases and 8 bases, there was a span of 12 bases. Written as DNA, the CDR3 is TGTGCCAGCAGCCTTCGGACCGCGGATGAGCAGTTCTTC. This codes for CASSLRTADEQFF.

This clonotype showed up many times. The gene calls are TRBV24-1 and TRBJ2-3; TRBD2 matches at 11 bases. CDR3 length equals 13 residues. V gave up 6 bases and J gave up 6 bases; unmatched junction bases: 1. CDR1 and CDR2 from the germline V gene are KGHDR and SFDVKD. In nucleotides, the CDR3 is TGTGCCACCAGTCCTAGCGGGAGGGATACGCAGTATTTT. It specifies CATSPSGRDTQYF.

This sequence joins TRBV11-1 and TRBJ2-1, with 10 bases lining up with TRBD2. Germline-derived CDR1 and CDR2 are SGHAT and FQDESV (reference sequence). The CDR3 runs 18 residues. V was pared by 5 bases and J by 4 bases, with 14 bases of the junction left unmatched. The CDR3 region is CASSPRWGLAGEYNEQFF. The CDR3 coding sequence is TGTGCCAGCAGCCCCCGGTGGGGTCTAGCGGGAGAATACAATGAGCAGTTCTTC. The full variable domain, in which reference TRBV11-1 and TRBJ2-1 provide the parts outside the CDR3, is EAEVAQSPRYKITEKSQAVAFWCDPISGHATLYWYRQILGQGPELLVQFQDESVVDDSQLPKDRFSAERLKGVDSTLKIQPAELGDSAMYLCASSPRWGLAGEYNEQFFGPGTRLTVL.

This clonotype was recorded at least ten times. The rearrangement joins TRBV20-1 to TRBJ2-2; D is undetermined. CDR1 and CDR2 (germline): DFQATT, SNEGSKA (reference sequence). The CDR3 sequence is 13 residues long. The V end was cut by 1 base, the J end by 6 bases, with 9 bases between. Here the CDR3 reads CSARVGRPGELFF. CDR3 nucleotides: TGCAGTGCTAGAGTAGGACGGCCCGGGGAGCTGTTTTTT.

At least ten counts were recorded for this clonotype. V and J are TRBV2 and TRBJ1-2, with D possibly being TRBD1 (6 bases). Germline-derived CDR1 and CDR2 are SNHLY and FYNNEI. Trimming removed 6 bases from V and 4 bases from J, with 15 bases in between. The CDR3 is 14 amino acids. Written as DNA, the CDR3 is TGTGCCAGCAGAGCCGCTACAGGGATCTATGGCTACACCTTC. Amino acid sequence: CASRAATGIYGYTF.

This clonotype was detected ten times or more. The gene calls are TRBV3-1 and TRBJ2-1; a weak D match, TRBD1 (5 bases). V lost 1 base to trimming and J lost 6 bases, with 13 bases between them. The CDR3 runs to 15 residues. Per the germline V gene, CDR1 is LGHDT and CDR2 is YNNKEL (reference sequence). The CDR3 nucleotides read TGTGCCAGCAGCCAAGCCTTCGACAGATTCAATGAGCAGTTCTTC. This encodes CASSQAFDRFNEQFF.